The source of this T cell receptor beta chain is a study of CD8 T cells in Susac syndrome. Whole-study results and caveats: In Susac patients, clonal expansion was not detected in CD4+ cells.

Germline lookup yields CDR1 MNHEY and CDR2 SVGEGT. This CDR3 is built from 12 residues. The germline V and J ends were trimmed by 5 bases and 9 bases, with 13 bases remaining between them. Reverse transcription used about 0.5 to 1 ug RNA and random hexamers. TCRdb ran MiXCR on the immunoSEQ multiplex PCR reads and lists one entry per CDR3 protein. The table lists about 180,000 distinct CDR3 sequences, around 94% of them singletons. About this clonotype: Its antigen is unidentified.

TCR beta sequencing covered blood CD8+ and CD4+ T cells. The V and J genes are TRBV6-2 or TRBV6-3 and TRBJ1-1; no definite D call. The sequencing input was CD4+ T cells from PBMCs. The receptor comes from a human donor with Susac syndrome. The CDR3 sequence is CASSRSGLQAFF. As DNA, the CDR3 is TGTGCCAGCAGTCGCAGCGGGTTGCAAGCTTTCTTT.